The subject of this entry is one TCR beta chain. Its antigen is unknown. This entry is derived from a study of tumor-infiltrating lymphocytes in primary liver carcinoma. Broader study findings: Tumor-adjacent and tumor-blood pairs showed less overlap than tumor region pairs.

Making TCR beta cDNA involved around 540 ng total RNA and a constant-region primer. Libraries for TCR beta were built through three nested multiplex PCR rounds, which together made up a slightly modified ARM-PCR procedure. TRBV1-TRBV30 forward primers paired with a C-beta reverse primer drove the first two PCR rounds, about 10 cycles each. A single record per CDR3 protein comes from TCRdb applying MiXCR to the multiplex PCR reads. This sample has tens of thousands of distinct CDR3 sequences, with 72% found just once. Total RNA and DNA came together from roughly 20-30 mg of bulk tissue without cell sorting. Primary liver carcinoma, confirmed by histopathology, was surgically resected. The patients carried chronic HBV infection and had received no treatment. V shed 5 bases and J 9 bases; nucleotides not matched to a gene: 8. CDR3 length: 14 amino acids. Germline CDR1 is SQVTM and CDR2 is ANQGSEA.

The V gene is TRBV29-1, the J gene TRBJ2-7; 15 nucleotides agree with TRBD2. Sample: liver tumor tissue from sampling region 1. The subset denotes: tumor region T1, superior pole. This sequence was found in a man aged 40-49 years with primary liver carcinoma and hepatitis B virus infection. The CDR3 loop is CSVRGTSGGIGQYF. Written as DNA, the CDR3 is TGCAGCGTTAGAGGGACTAGCGGGGGGATCGGGCAGTACTTC.